This T cell receptor beta chain derives from a study of cytomegalovirus exposure and HLA in healthy donors. Trimming stripped 6 bases from V and 2 bases from J, with 15 bases between. The CDR3 totals 15 residues. The V gene's germline CDR1 is ENHRY and CDR2 SYGVKD. PCR was performed using 60 Vbeta and 13 Jbeta primers. The method was immunoSEQ multiplex PCR; TCRdb's version includes in-frame clones alone and lacks a portion of them. The sample contains some 120,000 clones, 80% of which appear only once. The sequence was obtained from a man aged 25 to 40 in good health and CMV-seronegative. This sequence joins TRBV10-3 and TRBJ2-3, with D perhaps TRBD1 (6 bases). Sequenced: PBMCs. Here the CDR3 reads CAISPGTPSTDTQYF. The CDR3 nucleotides read TGTGCCATCAGCCCCGGGACACCCTCCACAGATACGCAGTATTTT.